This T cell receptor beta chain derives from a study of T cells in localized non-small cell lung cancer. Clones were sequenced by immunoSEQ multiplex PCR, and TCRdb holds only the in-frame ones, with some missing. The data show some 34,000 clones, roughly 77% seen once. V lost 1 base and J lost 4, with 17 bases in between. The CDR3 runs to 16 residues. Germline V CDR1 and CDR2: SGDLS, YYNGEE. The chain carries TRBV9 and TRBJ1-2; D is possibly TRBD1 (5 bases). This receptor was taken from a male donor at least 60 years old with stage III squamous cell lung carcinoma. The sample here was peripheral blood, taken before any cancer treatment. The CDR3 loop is CASSVSGQGTIYGYTF. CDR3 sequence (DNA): TGTGCCAGCAGCGTAAGTGGCCAGGGAACGATCTATGGCTACACCTTC.